The rows below give T cell receptor beta chains drawn from one sample of a study of CXCR3-negative and CXCR3-positive naive CD8 T cells. TCRdb re-called the 5' RACE reads; every CDR3 protein appears as one record, without DNA. Its table records several thousand distinct CDR3 sequences. The sample comprised naive CXCR3- CD8+ T cells from blood. These receptors were taken from a human donor in good health. Some clones in this sample may be carry-over from other donors' samples. The CDR3 runs from the conserved cysteine through the conserved F or W. Fields, in order: J gene, V gene, clone size, CDR3 protein. A clone size is listed for some rows: how often the clone was seen (once, few, many), or a class if it is expanded.

j_gene: TRBJ2-7; v_gene: TRBV20-1; abundance: .; CDR3aa: CSASATGDEQYF
j_gene: TRBJ2-3; v_gene: TRBV4-2; abundance: .; CDR3aa: CASSPRTSGSLADTQYF
j_gene: TRBJ2-5; v_gene: TRBV29-1; abundance: .; CDR3aa: CSVQGQGAPETQYF
j_gene: TRBJ2-7; v_gene: TRBV29-1; abundance: .; CDR3aa: CSVAAGGGYEQYF
j_gene: TRBJ2-1; v_gene: TRBV29-1; abundance: .; CDR3aa: CSVEELAGGYGSYNEQFF
j_gene: TRBJ1-2; v_gene: TRBV29-1; abundance: medium-sized; CDR3aa: CSVAPTKGWYGYTF
j_gene: TRBJ2-5; v_gene: TRBV29-1; abundance: .; CDR3aa: CSVDQPNHQETQYF
j_gene: TRBJ1-1; v_gene: TRBV20-1; abundance: .; CDR3aa: CSARDLTGLGEAFF
j_gene: TRBJ1-2; v_gene: TRBV12-3/TRBV12-4; abundance: medium-sized; CDR3aa: CASTLETGRNYGYTF
j_gene: TRBJ1-2; v_gene: TRBV4-1; abundance: medium-sized; CDR3aa: CASSQPGTGVYGYTF
j_gene: TRBJ2-3; v_gene: TRBV12-3/TRBV12-4; abundance: medium-sized; CDR3aa: CASRNSGRAPLGTDTQYF
j_gene: TRBJ1-5; v_gene: TRBV5-1; abundance: .; CDR3aa: CASSPGQDNQPQHF
j_gene: TRBJ1-5; v_gene: TRBV29-1; abundance: .; CDR3aa: CSVVTGDSNQPQHF
j_gene: TRBJ2-1; v_gene: TRBV6-2/TRBV6-3; abundance: medium-sized; CDR3aa: CASSTTGTLYNEQFF
j_gene: TRBJ1-2; v_gene: TRBV18; abundance: medium-sized; CDR3aa: CASSPGDGPWGGYTF
j_gene: TRBJ2-2; v_gene: TRBV4-1; abundance: .; CDR3aa: CASSFKPGAGELFF
j_gene: TRBJ2-1; v_gene: TRBV12-3/TRBV12-4; abundance: .; CDR3aa: CASSLGQVLYNEQFF
j_gene: TRBJ2-1; v_gene: TRBV7-2; abundance: medium-sized; CDR3aa: CASSLLFGGTPGHEQFF
j_gene: TRBJ2-2; v_gene: TRBV12-3/TRBV12-4; abundance: .; CDR3aa: CASGRLAGSAGELFF
j_gene: TRBJ2-1; v_gene: TRBV6-2/TRBV6-3; abundance: .; CDR3aa: CASRWTDLYNEQFF
j_gene: TRBJ1-2; v_gene: TRBV29-1; abundance: .; CDR3aa: CSVEERVTNYGYTF
j_gene: TRBJ1-1; v_gene: TRBV5-1; abundance: .; CDR3aa: CASSLGRGSTEAFF
j_gene: TRBJ1-5; v_gene: TRBV29-1; abundance: .; CDR3aa: CSVVLTGGGYSNQPQHF
j_gene: TRBJ1-2; v_gene: TRBV29-1; abundance: .; CDR3aa: CSAPWTGVHGYTF
j_gene: TRBJ2-7; v_gene: TRBV29-1; abundance: .; CDR3aa: CSVGNAGGVDEQYF
j_gene: TRBJ1-2; v_gene: TRBV16; abundance: .; CDR3aa: CASSQAGTGGGGYTF
j_gene: TRBJ2-1; v_gene: TRBV29-1; abundance: .; CDR3aa: CSVESTATSYNEQFF
j_gene: TRBJ1-1; v_gene: TRBV6-6; abundance: medium-sized; CDR3aa: CASSYRSPFEGTEAFF
j_gene: TRBJ1-1; v_gene: TRBV29-1; abundance: .; CDR3aa: CSVGAEMNTEAFF
j_gene: TRBJ2-1; v_gene: TRBV11-1; abundance: medium-sized; CDR3aa: CASSLAREGRNEQFF
j_gene: TRBJ1-5; v_gene: TRBV6-2/TRBV6-3; abundance: medium-sized; CDR3aa: CASSLTGGNQPQHF
j_gene: TRBJ2-1; v_gene: TRBV5-1; abundance: medium-sized; CDR3aa: CASSSDYNEQFF
j_gene: TRBJ2-5; v_gene: TRBV5-5; abundance: medium-sized; CDR3aa: CATKRRALEASETQYF
j_gene: TRBJ1-1; v_gene: TRBV20-1; abundance: medium-sized; CDR3aa: CSARDFLNTEAFF
j_gene: TRBJ2-1; v_gene: TRBV12-5; abundance: medium-sized; CDR3aa: CASGLVRGASYNEQFF
j_gene: TRBJ1-2; v_gene: TRBV19; abundance: .; CDR3aa: CASRMTGGAVDGYTF
j_gene: TRBJ2-1; v_gene: TRBV28; abundance: .; CDR3aa: CASSPAGEGEHEKFF
j_gene: TRBJ2-7; v_gene: TRBV29-1; abundance: .; CDR3aa: CSVEEVAGYEQYF
j_gene: TRBJ2-1; v_gene: TRBV29-1; abundance: .; CDR3aa: CSVVQRGFREQFF
j_gene: TRBJ1-1; v_gene: TRBV2; abundance: .; CDR3aa: CASSMRKATEAFF
j_gene: TRBJ2-1; v_gene: TRBV20-1; abundance: .; CDR3aa: CSAERLTESSYNEQFF
j_gene: TRBJ2-3; v_gene: TRBV29-1; abundance: medium-sized; CDR3aa: CSVGGGSVSTDTQYF
j_gene: TRBJ2-7; v_gene: TRBV20-1; abundance: medium-sized; CDR3aa: CSAGPRGEQYF
j_gene: TRBJ2-1; v_gene: TRBV28; abundance: .; CDR3aa: CASRGTSGIWNEQFF
j_gene: TRBJ2-3; v_gene: TRBV29-1; abundance: .; CDR3aa: CSVVLAGGPDTQYF
j_gene: TRBJ1-2; v_gene: TRBV4-1; abundance: .; CDR3aa: CASSQLTGIGYGYTF
j_gene: TRBJ2-5; v_gene: TRBV12-3/TRBV12-4; abundance: medium-sized; CDR3aa: CASNLGQQETQYF